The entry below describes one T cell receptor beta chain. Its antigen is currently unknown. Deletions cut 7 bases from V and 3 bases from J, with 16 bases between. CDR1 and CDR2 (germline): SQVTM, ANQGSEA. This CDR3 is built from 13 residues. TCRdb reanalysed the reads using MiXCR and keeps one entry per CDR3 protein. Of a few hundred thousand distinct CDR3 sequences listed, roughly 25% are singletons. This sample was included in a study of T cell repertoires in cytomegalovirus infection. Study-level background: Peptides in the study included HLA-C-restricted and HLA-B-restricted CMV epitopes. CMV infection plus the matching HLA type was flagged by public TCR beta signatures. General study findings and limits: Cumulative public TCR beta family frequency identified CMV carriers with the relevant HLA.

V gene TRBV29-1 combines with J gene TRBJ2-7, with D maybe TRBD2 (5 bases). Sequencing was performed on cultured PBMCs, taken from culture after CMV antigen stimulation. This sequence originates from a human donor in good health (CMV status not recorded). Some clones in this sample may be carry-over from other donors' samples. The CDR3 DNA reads TGCAGCGCTCCCGGGGTCGGAGGCTACGAGCAGTACGTC. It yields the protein CSAPGVGGYEQYV.